Listed below are T cell receptor beta chains from one sample, sequenced in a study of blood T cells in healthy people across ages. From the 5' RACE reads, TCRdb called clonotypes with MiXCR, one entry per CDR3 protein. This sample carries some 640,000 distinct CDR3 sequences, around half of them seen once, and the ten largest clones take under 35%. Material: blood. The receptor source for this set is a woman aged 55-69 years in good health. Both conserved end residues are part of each CDR3. Each record gives: V gene, D gene, clone size, J gene, CDR3 protein, CDR3 DNA. The D gene is left open where the match is weak. The listing skips clone size in some rows; elsewhere it reads once, few, many or a size class.

>TRBV4-3|-|few|TRBJ1-2
CASSQEASGGNYGYTF
TGCGCCAGCAGCCAAGAGGCCTCTGGAGGGAACTATGGCTACACCTTC
>TRBV11-3|-|many|TRBJ1-1
CASSPPGETTEAFF
TGTGCCAGCAGCCCTCCCGGGGAGACCACTGAAGCTTTCTTT
>TRBV20-1|-|once|TRBJ2-7
CSVNYEQYF
TGCAGTGTAAACTACGAGCAGTACTTC
>TRBV6-1|TRBD1|-|TRBJ2-3
CASSVTGVTADTQYF
TGTGCCAGCAGTGTCACAGGGGTTACGGCAGATACGCAGTATTTT
>TRBV28|-|-|TRBJ2-1
CASSPGLTDYFNEQFF
TGTGCCAGCAGTCCAGGACTGACCGACTACTTCAATGAGCAGTTCTTC
>TRBV29-1|TRBD2|few|TRBJ2-3
CSVARGRASGDTQYF
TGCAGCGTTGCTCGCGGGAGGGCCTCAGGAGATACGCAGTATTTT
>TRBV6-1|TRBD2|once|TRBJ2-7
CASSKMAGGFSYEQYF
TGTGCCAGCAGTAAAATGGCGGGAGGCTTCTCCTACGAGCAGTACTTC
>TRBV20-1|TRBD2|-|TRBJ2-3
CSASYAGGPLVTDTQYF
TGCAGTGCTAGCTATGCGGGAGGGCCCTTGGTTACAGATACGCAGTATTTT
>TRBV27|-|-|TRBJ2-4
CASSLNRGGRQYF
TGTGCCAGCAGTTTAAACAGGGGGGGAAGGCAGTACTTC
>TRBV14|TRBD1|-|TRBJ1-4
CASSQREGASGKLFF
TGTGCCAGCAGCCAACGAGAGGGGGCTTCCGGAAAACTGTTTTTT
>TRBV7-2|-|-|TRBJ2-1
CASSSKALAVYNEQFF
TGTGCCAGCAGCTCCAAAGCACTGGCAGTCTACAATGAGCAGTTCTTC
>TRBV3-1|-|-|TRBJ1-1
CASSQGFMNTEAFF
TGTGCCAGCAGCCAAGGGTTCATGAACACTGAAGCTTTCTTT
>TRBV9|-|few|TRBJ2-1
CASSVVPGAGSEQFF
TGTGCCAGCAGCGTAGTTCCGGGAGCAGGTAGTGAGCAGTTCTTC
>TRBV6-2/TRBV6-3|-|few|TRBJ2-6
CASSYVPGYGANVLTF
TGTGCCAGCAGTTACGTTCCAGGCTATGGGGCCAACGTCCTGACTTTC
>TRBV15|-|-|TRBJ1-3
CATSRVPGASGNTIYF
TGTGCCACCAGCAGAGTCCCTGGAGCCTCTGGAAACACCATATATTTT
>TRBV3-1|TRBD2|few|TRBJ2-5
CASSQDRRGGRGETQYF
TGTGCCAGCAGCCAAGATCGGAGGGGCGGGAGGGGTGAGACCCAGTACTTC
>TRBV5-1|-|few|TRBJ2-1
CASSDRGDNEQFF
TGTGCCAGCAGTGATAGAGGGGACAATGAGCAGTTCTTC
>TRBV7-2|-|-|TRBJ2-5
CTSSHHRVRATEQYF
TGTACCAGCAGCCACCACAGGGTGAGGGCGACAGAGCAGTACTTC
>TRBV7-2|TRBD2|-|TRBJ2-7
CASSLVSGLSHEQYF
TGTGCCAGCAGCTTAGTTAGCGGGCTGTCCCACGAGCAGTACTTC
>TRBV28|TRBD1|many|TRBJ2-7
CASSLGGTGGYEQYF
TGTGCCAGCAGTTTAGGGGGGACAGGGGGCTACGAGCAGTACTTC
>TRBV5-1|-|-|TRBJ2-1
CASSLGHLEPGEQFF
TGCGCCAGCAGCCTAGGCCATCTGGAGCCGGGTGAGCAGTTCTTC
>TRBV7-2|-|few|TRBJ1-1
CASSLEALGVGTEAFF
TGTGCCAGCAGCTTAGAGGCATTGGGGGTCGGCACTGAAGCTTTCTTT
>TRBV6-6|-|-|TRBJ2-3
CASSYSSSGSTDTQYF
TGTGCCAGCAGTTACTCGAGCAGCGGAAGCACAGATACGCAGTATTTT
>TRBV24-1|TRBD2|-|TRBJ2-1
CATSDPGLAGPTSSYNEQFF
TGTGCCACCAGTGACCCCGGACTAGCGGGACCTACGAGCTCCTACAATGAGCAGTTCTTC
>TRBV6-6|TRBD1|-|TRBJ1-6
CASRDRGSSPLHF
TGTGCCAGCAGGGACAGGGGTAGTTCACCCCTCCACTTT
>TRBV4-2|TRBD1|-|TRBJ1-5
CASSQTYRGNQPQHF
TGTGCCAGCAGCCAAACCTACAGGGGTAATCAGCCCCAGCATTTT
>TRBV25-1|-|-|TRBJ1-2
CASSEYETDPFAGHPSNYGYTF
TGTGCCAGCAGTGAATATGAAACTGACCCTTTTGCAGGGCACCCCTCTAACTATGGCTACACCTTC
>TRBV7-2|-|few|TRBJ2-5
CASSPGLSQETQYF
TGTGCCAGCAGTCCGGGACTGTCCCAAGAGACCCAGTACTTC
>TRBV15|TRBD1|-|TRBJ2-7
CATGTYRGNEQYF
TGTGCCACCGGGACCTACAGGGGTAATGAGCAGTACTTC
>TRBV2|-|-|TRBJ2-6
CASMKEPGANVLTF
TGTGCCAGCATGAAGGAGCCTGGGGCCAACGTCCTGACTTTC
>TRBV28|TRBD2|few|TRBJ2-1
CASSPPGRESGEQFF
TGTGCCAGCAGTCCACCCGGGCGGGAGTCGGGTGAGCAGTTCTTC
>TRBV19|TRBD2|-|TRBJ2-1
CASSIETGLPYNEQFF
TGTGCCAGTAGTATAGAGACGGGACTACCTTACAATGAGCAGTTCTTC
>TRBV12-3/TRBV12-4|-|once|TRBJ2-3
CASSSPTGTFTGTQYF
TGTGCCAGCAGTTCCCCTACCGGGACTTTCACAGGTACGCAGTATTTT
>TRBV5-1|TRBD2|-|TRBJ2-1
CASSLITGGYNGQFF
TGCGCCAGCAGCTTGATAACGGGAGGGTACAATGGGCAGTTCTTC
>TRBV7-3|-|-|TRBJ1-4
CASSSGRGTNEKLFF
TGTGCCAGCAGCTCGGGGAGGGGAACTAATGAAAAACTGTTTTTT